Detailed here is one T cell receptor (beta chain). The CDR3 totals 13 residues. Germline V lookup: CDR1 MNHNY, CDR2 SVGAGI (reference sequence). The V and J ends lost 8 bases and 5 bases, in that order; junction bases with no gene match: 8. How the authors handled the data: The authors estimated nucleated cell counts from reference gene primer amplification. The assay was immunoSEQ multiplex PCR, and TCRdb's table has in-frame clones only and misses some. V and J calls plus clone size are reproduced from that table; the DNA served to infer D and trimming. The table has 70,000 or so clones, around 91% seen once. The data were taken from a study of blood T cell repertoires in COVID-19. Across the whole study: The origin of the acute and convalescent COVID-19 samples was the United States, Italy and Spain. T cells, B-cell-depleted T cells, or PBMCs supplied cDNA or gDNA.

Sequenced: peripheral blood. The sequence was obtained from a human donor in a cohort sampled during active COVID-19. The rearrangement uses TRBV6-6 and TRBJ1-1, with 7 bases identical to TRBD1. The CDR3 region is CASCQGVLTEAFF. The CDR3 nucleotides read TGTGCCAGCTGTCAGGGGGTATTAACTGAAGCTTTCTTT.